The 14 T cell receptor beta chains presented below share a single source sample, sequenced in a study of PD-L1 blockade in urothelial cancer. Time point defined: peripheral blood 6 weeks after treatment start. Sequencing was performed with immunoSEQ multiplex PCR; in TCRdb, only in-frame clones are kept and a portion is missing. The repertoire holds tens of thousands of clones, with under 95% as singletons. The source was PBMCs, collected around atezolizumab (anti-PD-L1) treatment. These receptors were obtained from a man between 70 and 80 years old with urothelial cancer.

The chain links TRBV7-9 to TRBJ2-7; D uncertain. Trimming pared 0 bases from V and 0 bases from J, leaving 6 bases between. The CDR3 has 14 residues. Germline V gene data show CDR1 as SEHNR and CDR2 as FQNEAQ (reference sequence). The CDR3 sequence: CASSLAVYSYEQYF. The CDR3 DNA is TGTGCCAGCAGCTTAGCGGTCTACTCCTACGAGCAGTACTTC. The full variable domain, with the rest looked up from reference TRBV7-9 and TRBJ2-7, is DTGVSQNPRHKITKRGQNVTFRCDPISEHNRLYWYRQTLGQGPEFLTYFQNEAQLEKSRLLSDRFSAERPKGSFSTLEIQRTEQGDSAMYLCASSLAVYSYEQYFGPGTRLTVT.

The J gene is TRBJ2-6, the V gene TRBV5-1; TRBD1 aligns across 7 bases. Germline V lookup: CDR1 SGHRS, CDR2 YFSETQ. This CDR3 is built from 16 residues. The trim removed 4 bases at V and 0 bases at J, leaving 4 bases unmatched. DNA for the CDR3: TGCGCCAGCAGCACCGGGACAGTCTCTGGGGCCAACGTCCTGACTTTC. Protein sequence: CASSTGTVSGANVLTF.

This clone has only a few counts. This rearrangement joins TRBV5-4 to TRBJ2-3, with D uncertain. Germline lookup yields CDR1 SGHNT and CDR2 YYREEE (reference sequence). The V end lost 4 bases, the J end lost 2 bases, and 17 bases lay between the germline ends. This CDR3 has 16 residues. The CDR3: CASSQRLLQVTDTQYF. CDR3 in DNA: TGTGCCAGCAGCCAACGTCTGTTACAAGTCACAGATACGCAGTATTTT. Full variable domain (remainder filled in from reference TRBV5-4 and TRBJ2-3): ETGVTQSPTHLIKTRGQQVTLRCSSQSGHNTVSWYQQALGQGPQFIFQYYREEENGRGNFPPRFSGLQFPNYSSELNVNALELDDSALYLCASSQRLLQVTDTQYFGPGTRLTVL.

For the CDR3, the DNA is TGTGCCATCAGGAGGGGGAACAATGAGCAGTTCTTC. As protein: CAIRRGNNEQFF. The chain couples TRBV10-3 to TRBJ2-1, with D possibly TRBD1 on 6 matching bases. Trimming took 6 bases from V and 5 from J, leaving 8 bases between them. The CDR3 totals 12 residues. Germline CDR1 and CDR2: ENHRY and SYGVKD.

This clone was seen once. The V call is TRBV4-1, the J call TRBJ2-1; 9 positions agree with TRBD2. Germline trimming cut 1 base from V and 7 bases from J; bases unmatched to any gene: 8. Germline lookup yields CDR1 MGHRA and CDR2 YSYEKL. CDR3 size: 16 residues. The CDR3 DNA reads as TGCGCCAGCAGCCAAGTAGCGGGGGCTTCTTGGAATGAGCAGTTCTTC. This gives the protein CASSQVAGASWNEQFF.

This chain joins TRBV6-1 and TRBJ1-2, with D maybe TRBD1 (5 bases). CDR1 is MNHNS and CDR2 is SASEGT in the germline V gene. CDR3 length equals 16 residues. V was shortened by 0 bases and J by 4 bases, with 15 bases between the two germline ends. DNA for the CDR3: TGTGCCAGCAGTGAAGCCCTCTCGCGGGGGACCTATGGCTACACCTTC. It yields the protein CASSEALSRGTYGYTF.

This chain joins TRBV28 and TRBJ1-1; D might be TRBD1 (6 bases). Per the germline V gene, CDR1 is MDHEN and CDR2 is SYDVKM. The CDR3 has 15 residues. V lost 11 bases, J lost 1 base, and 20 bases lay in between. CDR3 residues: CALTPPGQRNTEAFF. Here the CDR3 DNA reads TGTGCCCTAACTCCCCCCGGACAGCGGAACACTGAAGCTTTCTTT.

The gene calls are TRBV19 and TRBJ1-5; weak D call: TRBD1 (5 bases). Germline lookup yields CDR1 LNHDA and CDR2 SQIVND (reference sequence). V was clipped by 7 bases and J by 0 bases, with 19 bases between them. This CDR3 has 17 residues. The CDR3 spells CASNVRQLSYSNQPQHF. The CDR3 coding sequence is TGTGCCAGTAACGTTAGACAGCTATCCTATAGCAATCAGCCCCAGCATTTT.

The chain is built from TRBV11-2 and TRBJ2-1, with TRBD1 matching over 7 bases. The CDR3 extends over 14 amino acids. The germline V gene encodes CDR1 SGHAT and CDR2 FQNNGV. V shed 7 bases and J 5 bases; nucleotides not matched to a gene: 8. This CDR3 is CASTLDRRDNEQFF. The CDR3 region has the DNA TGTGCCAGCACCTTGGACAGGAGAGACAATGAGCAGTTCTTC.

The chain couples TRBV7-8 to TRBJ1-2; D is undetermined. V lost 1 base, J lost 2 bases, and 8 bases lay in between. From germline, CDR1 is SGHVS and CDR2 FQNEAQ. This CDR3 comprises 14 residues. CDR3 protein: CASSLGHRNYGYTF. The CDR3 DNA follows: TGTGCCAGCAGCTTAGGGCACAGAAACTATGGCTACACCTTC.

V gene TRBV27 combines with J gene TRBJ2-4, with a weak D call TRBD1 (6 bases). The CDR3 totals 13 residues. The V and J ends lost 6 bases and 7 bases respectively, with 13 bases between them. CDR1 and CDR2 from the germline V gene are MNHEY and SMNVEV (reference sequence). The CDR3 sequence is CASRPRGENIQYF. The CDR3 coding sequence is TGTGCCAGCAGGCCCAGGGGCGAGAACATTCAGTACTTC.

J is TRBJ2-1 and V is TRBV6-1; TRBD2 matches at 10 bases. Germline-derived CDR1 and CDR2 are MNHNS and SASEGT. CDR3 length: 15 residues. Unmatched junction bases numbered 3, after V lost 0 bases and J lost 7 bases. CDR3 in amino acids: CASSEASGRWNEQFF. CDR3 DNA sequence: TGTGCCAGCAGTGAAGCTAGCGGGAGGTGGAATGAGCAGTTCTTC.

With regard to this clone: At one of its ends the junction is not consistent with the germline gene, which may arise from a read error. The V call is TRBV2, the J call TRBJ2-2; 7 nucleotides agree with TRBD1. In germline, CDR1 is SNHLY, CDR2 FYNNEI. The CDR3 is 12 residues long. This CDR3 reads CASLRSKGALFF. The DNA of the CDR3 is TGTGCCAGTCTTAGGTCAAAGGGGGCGCTGTTTTTT. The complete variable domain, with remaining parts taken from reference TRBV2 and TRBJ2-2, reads EPEVTQTPSHQVTQMGQEVILRCVPISNHLYFYWYRQILGQKVEFLVSFYNNEISEKSEIFDDQFSVERPDGSNFTLKIRSTKLEDSAMYFCASLRSKGALFFGEGSRLTVL.

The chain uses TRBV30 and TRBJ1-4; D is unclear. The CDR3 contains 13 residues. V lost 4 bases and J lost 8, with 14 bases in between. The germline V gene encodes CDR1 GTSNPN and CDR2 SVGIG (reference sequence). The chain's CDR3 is CAWNPTGREKLFF. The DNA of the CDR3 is TGTGCCTGGAACCCAACCGGGAGGGAAAAACTGTTTTTT.